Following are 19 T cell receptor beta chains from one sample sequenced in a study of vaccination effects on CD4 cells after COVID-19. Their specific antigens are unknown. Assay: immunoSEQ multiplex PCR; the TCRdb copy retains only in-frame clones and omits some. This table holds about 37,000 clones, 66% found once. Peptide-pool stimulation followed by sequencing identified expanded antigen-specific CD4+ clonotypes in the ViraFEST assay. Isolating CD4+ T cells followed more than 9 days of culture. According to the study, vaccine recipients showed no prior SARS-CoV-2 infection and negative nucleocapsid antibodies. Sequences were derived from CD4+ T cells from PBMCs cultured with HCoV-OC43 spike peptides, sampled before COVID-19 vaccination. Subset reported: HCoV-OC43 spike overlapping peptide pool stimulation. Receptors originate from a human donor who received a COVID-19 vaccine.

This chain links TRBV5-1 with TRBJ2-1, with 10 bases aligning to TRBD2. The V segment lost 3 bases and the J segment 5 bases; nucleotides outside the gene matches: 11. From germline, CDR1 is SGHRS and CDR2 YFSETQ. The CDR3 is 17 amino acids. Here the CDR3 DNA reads TGCGCCAGCAGCTCGACCGGCACTAGCGGGATGGACAATGAGCAGTTCTTC. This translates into CASSSTGTSGMDNEQFF.

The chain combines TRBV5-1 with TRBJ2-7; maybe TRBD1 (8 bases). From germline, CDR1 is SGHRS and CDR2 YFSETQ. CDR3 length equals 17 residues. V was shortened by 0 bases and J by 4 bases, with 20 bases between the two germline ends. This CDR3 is CASSLALQGGRNYEQYF. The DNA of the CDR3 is TGCGCCAGCAGCTTGGCCTTACAGGGGGGGAGAAATTACGAGCAGTACTTC. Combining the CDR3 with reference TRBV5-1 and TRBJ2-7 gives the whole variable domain KAGVTQTPRYLIKTRGQQVTLSCSPISGHRSVSWYQQTPGQGLQFLFEYFSETQRNKGNFPGRFSGRQFSNSRSEMNVSTLELGDSALYLCASSLALQGGRNYEQYFGPGTRLTVT.

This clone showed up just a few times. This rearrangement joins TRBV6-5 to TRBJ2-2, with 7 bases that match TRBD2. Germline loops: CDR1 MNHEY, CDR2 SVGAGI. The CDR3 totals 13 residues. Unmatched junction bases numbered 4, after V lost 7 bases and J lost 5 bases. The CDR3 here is CASNNGRTGELFF. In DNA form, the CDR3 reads TGTGCCAGCAATAACGGGAGGACCGGGGAGCTGTTTTTT.

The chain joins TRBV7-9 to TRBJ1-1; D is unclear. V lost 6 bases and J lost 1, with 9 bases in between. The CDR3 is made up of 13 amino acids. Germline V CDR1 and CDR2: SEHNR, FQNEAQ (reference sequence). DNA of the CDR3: TGTGCCAGCAGGGCGGCAGCGAACACTGAAGCTTTCTTT. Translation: CASRAAANTEAFF.

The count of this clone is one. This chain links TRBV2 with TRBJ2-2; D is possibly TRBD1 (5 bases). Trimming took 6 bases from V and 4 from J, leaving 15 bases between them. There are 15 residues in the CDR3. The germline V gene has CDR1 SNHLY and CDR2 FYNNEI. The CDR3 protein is CASSMDTTSTGELFF. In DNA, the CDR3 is TGTGCCAGCAGCATGGACACAACTTCCACCGGGGAGCTGTTTTTT.

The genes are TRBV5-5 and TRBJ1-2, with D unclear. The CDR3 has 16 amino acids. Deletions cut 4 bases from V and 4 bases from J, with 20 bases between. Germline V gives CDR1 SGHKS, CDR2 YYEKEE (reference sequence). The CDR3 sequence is CASSLSGNPRSYGYTF. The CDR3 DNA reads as TGTGCCAGCAGCCTCTCGGGTAATCCAAGGAGCTATGGCTACACCTTC.

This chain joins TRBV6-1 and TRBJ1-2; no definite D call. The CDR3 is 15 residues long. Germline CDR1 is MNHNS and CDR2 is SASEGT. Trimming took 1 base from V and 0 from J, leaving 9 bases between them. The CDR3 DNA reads TGTGCCAGCAGTGAAGATTTGGCTACTAACTATGGCTACACCTTC. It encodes CASSEDLATNYGYTF.

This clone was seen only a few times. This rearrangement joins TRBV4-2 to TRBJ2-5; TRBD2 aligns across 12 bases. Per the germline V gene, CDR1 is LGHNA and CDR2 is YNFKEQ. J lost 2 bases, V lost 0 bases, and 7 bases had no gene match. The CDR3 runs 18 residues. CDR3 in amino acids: CASSQEASGGVEQETQYF. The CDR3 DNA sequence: TGTGCCAGCAGCCAAGAGGCTAGCGGGGGGGTGGAACAAGAGACCCAGTACTTC.

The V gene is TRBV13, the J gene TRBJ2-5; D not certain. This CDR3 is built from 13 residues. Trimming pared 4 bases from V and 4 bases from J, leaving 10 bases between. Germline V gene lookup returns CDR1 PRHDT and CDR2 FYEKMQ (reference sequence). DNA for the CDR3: TGTGCCAGCAGCTCCAGGTCCCGAGAGACCCAGTACTTC. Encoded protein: CASSSRSRETQYF.

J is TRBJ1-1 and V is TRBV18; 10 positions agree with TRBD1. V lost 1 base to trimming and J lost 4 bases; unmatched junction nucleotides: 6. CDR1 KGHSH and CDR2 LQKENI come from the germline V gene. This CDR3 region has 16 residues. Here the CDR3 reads CASSPQRGTGATEAFF. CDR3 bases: TGTGCCAGCTCACCACAGAGAGGGACAGGGGCCACTGAAGCTTTCTTT.

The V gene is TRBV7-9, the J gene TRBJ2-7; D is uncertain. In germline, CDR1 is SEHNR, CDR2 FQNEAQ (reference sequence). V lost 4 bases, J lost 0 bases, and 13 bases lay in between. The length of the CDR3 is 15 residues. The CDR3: CASSSTAVSSYEQYF. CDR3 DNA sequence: TGTGCCAGCAGCTCAACAGCAGTGAGCTCCTACGAGCAGTACTTC.

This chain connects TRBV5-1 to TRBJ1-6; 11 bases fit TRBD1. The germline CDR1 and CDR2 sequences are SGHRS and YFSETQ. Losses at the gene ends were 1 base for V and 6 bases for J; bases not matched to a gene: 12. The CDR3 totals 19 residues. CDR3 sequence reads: CASSLPPGGQGASNSPLHF. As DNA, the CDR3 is TGCGCCAGCAGCTTGCCTCCGGGTGGACAGGGGGCGTCTAATTCACCCCTCCACTTT. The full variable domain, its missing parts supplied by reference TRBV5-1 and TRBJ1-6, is KAGVTQTPRYLIKTRGQQVTLSCSPISGHRSVSWYQQTPGQGLQFLFEYFSETQRNKGNFPGRFSGRQFSNSRSEMNVSTLELGDSALYLCASSLPPGGQGASNSPLHFGNGTRLTVT.

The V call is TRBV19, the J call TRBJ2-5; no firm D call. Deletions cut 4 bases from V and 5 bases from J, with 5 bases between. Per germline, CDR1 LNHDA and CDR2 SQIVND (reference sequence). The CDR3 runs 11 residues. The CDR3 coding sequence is TGTGCCAGTAGTAGCCGGGAGACCCAGTACTTC. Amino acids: CASSSRETQYF.

CDR3 coding DNA: TGTGCCAGCTCACCGCGGGACAGGGTATCCCACACCGGGGAGCTGTTTTTT. It translates to CASSPRDRVSHTGELFF. The V call is TRBV18, the J call TRBJ2-2; 9 bases map to TRBD1. Germline loops: CDR1 KGHSH, CDR2 LQKENI. V shed 3 bases and J 3 bases; nucleotides not matched to a gene: 8. The CDR3 extends over 17 amino acids. The full variable domain, completed using reference TRBV18 and TRBJ2-2, is NAGVMQNPRHLVRRRGQEARLRCSPMKGHSHVYWYRQLPEEGLKFMVYLQKENIIDESGMPKERFSAEFPKEGPSILRIQQVVRGDSAAYFCASSPRDRVSHTGELFFGEGSRLTVL.

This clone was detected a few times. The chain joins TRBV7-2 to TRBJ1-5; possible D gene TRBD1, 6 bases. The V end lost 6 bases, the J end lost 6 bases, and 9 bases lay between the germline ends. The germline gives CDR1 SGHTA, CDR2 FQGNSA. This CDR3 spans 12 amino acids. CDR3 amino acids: CASSPRGQPQHF. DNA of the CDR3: TGTGCCAGCAGTCCCAGGGGTCAGCCCCAGCATTTT.

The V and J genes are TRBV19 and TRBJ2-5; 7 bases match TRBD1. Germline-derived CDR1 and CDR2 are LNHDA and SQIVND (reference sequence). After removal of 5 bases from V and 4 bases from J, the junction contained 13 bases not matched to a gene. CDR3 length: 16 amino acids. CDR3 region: CASSGGRGRGRETQYF. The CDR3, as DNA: TGTGCCAGTAGTGGGGGCAGGGGAAGGGGGCGAGAGACCCAGTACTTC.

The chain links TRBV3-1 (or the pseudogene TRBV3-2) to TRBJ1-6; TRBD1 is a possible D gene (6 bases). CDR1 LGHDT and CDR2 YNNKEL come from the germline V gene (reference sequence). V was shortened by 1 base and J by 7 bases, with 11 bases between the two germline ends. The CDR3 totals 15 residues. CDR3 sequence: CASSQGTEINSPLHF. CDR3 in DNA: TGTGCCAGCAGCCAAGGGACAGAGATAAATTCACCCCTCCACTTT.

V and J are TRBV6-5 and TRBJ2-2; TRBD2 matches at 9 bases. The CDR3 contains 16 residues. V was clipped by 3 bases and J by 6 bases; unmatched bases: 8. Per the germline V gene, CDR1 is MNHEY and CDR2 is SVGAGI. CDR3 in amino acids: CASSYLAGGPPGELFF. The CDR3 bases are TGTGCCAGCAGTTATCTTGCGGGAGGGCCGCCCGGGGAGCTGTTTTTT.

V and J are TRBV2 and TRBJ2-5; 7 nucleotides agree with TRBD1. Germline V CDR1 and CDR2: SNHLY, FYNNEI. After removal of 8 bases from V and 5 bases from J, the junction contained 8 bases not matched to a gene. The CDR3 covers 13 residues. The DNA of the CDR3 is TGTGCCAGCTCTAAAGGGGGCGCGGAGACCCAGTACTTC. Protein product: CASSKGGAETQYF.